This passage covers 6 T cell receptor beta chains from one sample sequenced in a study of shared clonotypes between healthy human individuals. Naive CD8 cells were CD45RO-negative, positively selected for CCR7, excluding terminally differentiated effector memory CD45RA+ cells. Only in-frame clones appear in the TCRdb table, and some are missing; sequencing was by immunoSEQ multiplex PCR. This sample has around 2,000,000 clones, with more than 85% found just once. The sequencing sample was made of naive CD8+ T cells from PBMCs. These receptors were taken from a young man in good health. Some clones in this sample may be carry-over from other donors' samples.

This sequence joins TRBV4-1 and TRBJ1-2; tentatively, D is TRBD1 (5 bases). CDR1 is MGHRA, CDR2 YSYEKL, per germline. The V gene lost 6 bases and the J gene lost 4 bases, with 18 bases spanning the gap. This CDR3 is built from 15 residues. CDR3 loop: CASSILGGERYGYTF. CDR3 nucleotides: TGCGCCAGCAGTATACTCGGAGGGGAACGCTATGGCTACACCTTC.

CDR3 loop: CAISEVGRIAFF. The CDR3 nucleotides read TGTGCCATCAGTGAGGTGGGGCGAATAGCTTTCTTT. The gene calls are TRBV10-3 and TRBJ1-1; possibly TRBD1 for D (5 bases). From germline, CDR1 is ENHRY and CDR2 SYGVKD. Between the trimmed V and J ends, which lost 2 bases and 10 bases, there was a span of 11 bases. The CDR3 has 12 amino acids.

Details on this clone: Germline is not matched at one junction end, which may reflect a read error. The chain carries TRBV19 and TRBJ1-5, with D uncertain. Germline lookup yields CDR1 LNHDA and CDR2 SQIVND (reference sequence). This CDR3 spans 14 amino acids. CDR3 residues: CASSVDTGNQPQHF. Here the CDR3 DNA reads TGTGCCAGTAGTGTAGACACTGGCAATCAGCCCCAGCATTTT.

This clone appeared once. The genes are TRBV25-1 and TRBJ1-2; D is ambiguous. V shed 10 bases and J shed 1 base, with 13 bases lying between them. The germline gives CDR1 MGHDK, CDR2 SYGVNS. The CDR3 length is 13 residues. CDR3 sequence (DNA): TGTGCCACCTCGGGCCCCCTTAACTATGGCTACACCTTC. Amino acid sequence: CATSGPLNYGYTF.

This clone was found a few times. The chain combines TRBV7-6 with TRBJ2-1, with D perhaps matching TRBD2 (5 bases). The CDR3 is 14 amino acids. V was pared by 2 bases and J by 9 bases, with 14 bases between. Germline V gives CDR1 SGHVS, CDR2 FNYEAQ. CDR3 amino acids: CASSLRTAHGEQFF. CDR3 in DNA: TGTGCCAGCAGCTTAAGGACTGCTCATGGTGAGCAGTTCTTC.

The V gene is TRBV2, the J gene TRBJ1-1, with unresolved D. This CDR3 is 16 amino acids long. The germline V gene has CDR1 SNHLY and CDR2 FYNNEI. V was shortened by 0 bases and J by 4 bases, with 15 bases between the two germline ends. The CDR3 bases are TGTGCCAGCAGTGAAGCGCTTAGGACCCCTGGCACTGAAGCTTTCTTT. This sequence encodes CASSEALRTPGTEAFF.